The sequence of this T cell receptor (beta chain) was determined in a study of shared clonotypes between healthy human individuals (dated by TCRdb to 2020 to 2022). Background for the entire study: The cohort comprised a couple of women and a few men aged 18 to 49 years. For each donor, CD4 naive and CD4 memory were each run on three plates, CD8 naive on two plates, and CD8 memory on one plate. To estimate repertoire size and how much clonotypes are shared between individuals, the study performed deep sequencing of blood TCR repertoires from five healthy adults. Different laboratories and diverse techniques were used to prepare libraries and sequence TCR repertoires, to increase sequencing depth and limit assay-specific biases. Per donor, leukapheresis produced somewhere between about 0.94 and 9.5 billion PBMCs. Broad study findings and their caveats: Sampling was limited to blood, and TCR repertoires in tissue likely differ from TCR repertoires in blood. The small number of donors limited the genetic and exposure-history diversity represented. Compared with non-shared clonotypes, clonotypes shared by all four sorted-subset donors had higher generation probabilities. When four donors were compared, the shared fraction of clonotypes was around 4.6% for naive CD4, less than 4% for naive CD8, 2% to 2.5% for memory CD4, and around 0.37% for memory CD8. Even with the large sequencing depth, rarefaction of the sorted-subset datasets indicated that sequencing was incomplete. Naive subsets generally had larger estimated clonotype richness than memory subsets. Pairwise subsampling led to the expectation that sequencing depth would affect the degree of clonotype sharing among donors.

The germline V end is reduced by 6 bases and the J end by 0 bases; junction bases left unmatched: 4. The germline V gene sets CDR1 to MNHEY and CDR2 to SVGAGI. CDR3 length: 15 amino acids, cysteine to phenylalanine. Only the CDR3 DNA is retained, 45 bases long and in frame from the first base. Healthy HIV-negative adults with no recently reported acute infections or vaccinations were included as donors. Every donor was a Caucasian adult residing in Nashville, Tennessee, USA. CD4+ T cells were enriched by magnetic negative selection; naive cells were then positively selected on CD45RA, and the negative fraction formed the memory subset. Blood was collected by leukapheresis, and PBMCs were isolated by Ficoll-Histopaque density gradient centrifugation and then cryopreserved in liquid nitrogen vapor phase. Analytical flow cytometry was used to check the purity and quantity of each magnetically sorted T cell population. From each sorted fraction, genomic DNA was isolated and quantified by UV absorbance on a Nanodrop 2000c.

Remarks on this clone: Its antigen is still unknown. Nothing much larger sits one base from this clone, and base qualities are not available.

Using the deep immunoSEQ assay, multiplex PCR amplified TCR CDR3 regions from genomic DNA. Extracted genomic DNA from each cell subset was spread evenly across all wells of several immunoSEQ 96-well plates, with each plate serving as a replicate. For sorted subsets, each replicate PCR was loaded with 200 to 250 ng genomic DNA, equivalent to 25,000 to 30,000 T cell genomes. Purified libraries were quantified with a Qubit 3.0 fluorometer, sized on a Bioanalyzer 2100, and re-quantified with the KAPA Library Quantification kit. Each immunoSEQ 96-well plate was sequenced on its own single-read 150-cycle Illumina NextSeq 550 flow cell. For the original study's pipeline: Because the immunoSEQ output held only junctional sequences and lacked quality scores, the filtering could not match the filtering applied to full-length reads. Sequences were annotated with PyIR, a Python wrapper for IgBLAST v1.9, using IMGT germline references to assign V/J genes and CDR3. Any read was removed if the V/J assignment was weak (E-value above 1e-6), the CDR3 was missing, or the read contained stop codons, out-of-frame junctions, or ambiguous translated residues. V3J clonotypes were defined as sequences sharing the same inferred V gene, J gene, and CDR3 amino acid sequence. Percentage overlap between repertoires was computed as shared unique clonotypes divided by the size of the smaller repertoire. Repertoire richness was assessed with RTK rarefaction, the Chao1 estimator, and Recon v2.1 estimates of unobserved clonotypes. Generation probabilities were computed with OLGA for all TCRbeta clonotypes obtained by the gDNA method from several donors. This is the immuneACCESS table as TCRdb keeps it, with only in-frame sequences that have V and J called. A part of the clones is gone; compared with another copy, unresolved V genes explain less than half, and the rest is unexplained. The DNA gave D and trimming, while V, J and clone size come from that table. Within this sample are about 2 million clones, with approximately 95% of them counted one time only. The ten largest clones take up more than 0.1% of the sample.

The receptor was derived from a man in his late teens or twenties in good health. Sequencing was performed on naive CD4+ T cells sorted from blood. Per the publication, the cell subset or site label means: CD45RA+ positively selected. This chain joins TRBV6-5 to TRBJ2-4, with 8 bases in between that match TRBD1. CDR3 reads: CASSQTGEAKNIQYF. DNA sequence: TGTGCCAGCAGCCAGACAGGGGAAGCCAAAAACATTCAGTACTTC.